This T cell receptor (beta chain) was identified in a study of cytomegalovirus exposure and HLA in healthy donors. Notes on the study in general: According to the study, roughly 160 TCR beta chains were cytomegalovirus-associated.

Trimming removed 5 bases from V and 0 bases from J, with 8 bases in between. Germline CDR1 and CDR2: MDHEN and SYDVKM. The CDR3 totals 13 residues. PCR involved 60 Vbeta and 13 Jbeta primers. Source study methods: Unique TCR beta chains totaled some 81 million in a later count, with around 10 million of them shared. Here immunoSEQ multiplex PCR was the method, and the copy in TCRdb shows in-frame clones only, minus some. D and trimming were read from the DNA, whereas the V and J calls and clone size are those reported in that table. The sample carries some 130,000 clones, 80% recorded once. Comment on this clone: Its matching antigen is unknown.

This clonotype was sampled from a human donor in good health. The source material was PBMCs. The chain joins TRBV28 to TRBJ2-7; D remains unclear. The CDR3 region has the DNA TGTGCCAGCAGTCCTGTTAGCTCCTACGAGCAGTACTTC. Translated: CASSPVSSYEQYF.